This entry features one T cell receptor (beta chain) sequence. In the authors' methods: Estimation of nucleated cell counts relied on the amplification of reference gene primers. The assay was immunoSEQ multiplex PCR, and TCRdb's table has in-frame clones only and misses some. The DNA gave D and trimming, while V, J and clone size come from that table. The sample holds 390,000 or so clones, 70% to 90% seen once. The sample originates from a study of blood T cell repertoires in COVID-19. Study context: There were acute and convalescent COVID-19 samples, and they came from the United States, Italy and Spain.

Trimming took 10 bases from V and 8 from J, leaving 14 bases between them. Germline loops: CDR1 MDHEN, CDR2 SYDVKM. The length of the CDR3 is 12 residues. The chain uses TRBV28 and TRBJ1-4; D is possibly TRBD1 (5 bases). The TCR sequence derives from a woman in her 30s with COVID-19, enrolled during active disease. The sequenced material came from peripheral blood. The CDR3 DNA is TGTGCCACTCTACGCGGGGGGGAAAAACTGTTTTTT. Encoded protein: CATLRGGEKLFF.